These T cell receptor beta chains were read from a single sample in a study of PD-1 blockade in classical Hodgkin lymphoma. Data came from immunoSEQ multiplex PCR; TCRdb stores just in-frame clones and leaves some out. The sample has about 98,000 clones, just under 95% seen once. The sequencing here drew on peripheral blood mononuclear cells (PBMCs), taken at baseline. These receptors were collected from a human donor with classical Hodgkin lymphoma. Both conserved end residues are part of each CDR3. The D gene is left open where the match is weak. Some rows mark clone size as missing; the rest say once, few, many or name a class of expanded clone.

clone_size | j_call | v_call | d_call | cdr3_aa | cdr3_nt
once | TRBJ1-1 | TRBV29-1 | - | CSVEGTSNTEAFF | TGCAGCGTTGAAGGGACGTCGAACACTGAAGCTTTCTTT
- | TRBJ2-5 | TRBV5-1 | - | CASSLVQGGLQETQYF | TGCGCCAGCAGCTTGGTACAAGGGGGGCTACAAGAGACCCAGTACTTC
- | TRBJ2-2 | TRBV5-1 | TRBD2 | CASSLLAPSGSTVSGELFF | TGCGCCAGCAGCCTACTAGCCCCTAGCGGGAGCACCGTCTCCGGGGAGCTGTTTTTT
- | TRBJ2-5 | TRBV14 | TRBD1 | CASSQDFSLDREETQYF | TGTGCCAGCAGCCAAGATTTTTCGCTAGACAGGGAGGAGACCCAGTACTTC
- | TRBJ1-2 | TRBV27 | TRBD1 | CASSFGQGVVDGYTF | TGTGCCAGCAGTTTCGGACAGGGGGTAGTAGATGGCTACACCTTC
- | TRBJ1-2 | TRBV4-1 | - | CASSQGSANYGYTF | TGCGCCAGCAGCCAAGGGTCGGCTAACTATGGCTACACCTTC
- | TRBJ2-5 | TRBV15 | - | CATSRATEKETQYF | TGTGCCACCAGCAGAGCGACAGAAAAAGAGACCCAGTACTTC
- | TRBJ2-5 | TRBV5-1 | - | CASSLATGVGETQYF | TGCGCCAGCAGCTTGGCTACGGGAGTAGGAGAGACCCAGTACTTC
- | TRBJ2-1 | TRBV28 | - | CASNPSLDEQFF | TGTGCCAGCAACCCTTCGTTGGATGAGCAGTTCTTC
- | TRBJ2-2 | TRBV19 | - | CASSVFGELFF | TGTGCCAGTAGTGTTTTCGGGGAGCTGTTTTTT
once | TRBJ2-1 | TRBV20-1 | - | CSANSWEQFF | TGCAGTGCGAATAGCTGGGAGCAGTTCTTC
- | TRBJ1-3 | TRBV11-1 | - | CASSLGGHGPGNTIYF | TGTGCCAGCAGCTTGGGAGGACACGGCCCTGGAAACACCATATATTTT
- | TRBJ2-1 | TRBV7-2 | - | CASSPHNEQFF | TGTGCCAGCAGCCCTCACAATGAGCAGTTCTTC
- | TRBJ1-4 | TRBV7-8 | - | CASSFTIQNEKLFF | TGTGCCAGCAGCTTCACGATCCAAAATGAAAAACTGTTTTTT
- | TRBJ2-7 | TRBV5-1 | TRBD2 | CASRRRLAGEDEQYF | TGCGCCAGTAGAAGGAGACTAGCGGGAGAGGACGAGCAGTACTTC
- | TRBJ1-5 | TRBV28 | TRBD1 | CASWTDRGQPQHF | TGTGCCAGCTGGACAGACAGGGGACAGCCCCAGCATTTT
- | TRBJ1-1 | TRBV27 | - | CASSSEGPGLGMNTEAFF | TGTGCCAGCAGTTCCGAGGGCCCGGGGCTGGGGATGAACACTGAAGCTTTCTTT
- | TRBJ1-4 | TRBV27 | - | CASSYAGGPGKLFF | TGTGCCAGCAGTTATGCAGGTGGTCCCGGGAAACTGTTTTTT
- | TRBJ1-4 | TRBV5-4 | TRBD1 | CATWDRGTPNEKLFF | TGTGCCACCTGGGACAGGGGGACACCTAATGAAAAACTGTTTTTT
- | TRBJ1-1 | TRBV6-1 | - | CATGRQSTNTEAFF | TGTGCTACTGGGCGGCAGTCGACGAACACTGAAGCTTTCTTT
- | TRBJ2-1 | TRBV7-9 | - | CASSRSGPARNEQFF | TGTGCCAGCAGCCGCTCCGGACCCGCTCGCAATGAGCAGTTCTTC